This is a list of T cell receptor beta chains from one sample in a study of cytomegalovirus exposure and HLA in healthy donors. The repertoire was sequenced with immunoSEQ multiplex PCR; TCRdb's copy has only in-frame clones and lacks some. Recorded for this sample: approximately 80,000 clones. Sequenced material: PBMCs. The receptor set was obtained from a woman between 25 and 40 years old in good health and CMV-seronegative. Both conserved end residues are part of each CDR3. D genes are given only for firm matches.

j_call: TRBJ1-4
v_call: TRBV5-8
d_call: .
cdr3_nt: TGTGCCAGCAGCTTGGGGCCGACAACTAATGAAAAACTGTTTTTT
cdr3_aa: CASSLGPTTNEKLFF

j_call: TRBJ2-1
v_call: TRBV29-1
d_call: .
cdr3_nt: TGCAGCGTTGCTCGGGAACCTCGGGCTAATGAGCAGTTCTTC
cdr3_aa: CSVAREPRANEQFF

j_call: TRBJ1-2
v_call: TRBV30
d_call: TRBD1
cdr3_nt: TGTGCCTGGAGTGCCGGGGGGACAGGGGGGCTATTTGTCAACTATGGCTACACCTTC
cdr3_aa: CAWSAGGTGGLFVNYGYTF

j_call: TRBJ1-1
v_call: TRBV7-9
d_call: .
cdr3_nt: TGTGCCAGCAGCTCTCAAGGAGGGATCAACACTGAAGCTTTCTTT
cdr3_aa: CASSSQGGINTEAFF

j_call: TRBJ2-7
v_call: TRBV2
d_call: TRBD2
cdr3_nt: TGTGCCAGCAGTGTGCCTAGCGGGGCATCCTACGAGCAGTACTTC
cdr3_aa: CASSVPSGASYEQYF

j_call: TRBJ1-1
v_call: TRBV29-1
d_call: TRBD1
cdr3_nt: TGCAGCGGTGCGACAGGGCTGGGCACTGAAGCTTTCTTT
cdr3_aa: CSGATGLGTEAFF

j_call: TRBJ1-2
v_call: TRBV2
d_call: TRBD1
cdr3_nt: TGTGCCAGCAGTGTAGATGGGACAGGGGGCGGCTATGGCTACACCTTC
cdr3_aa: CASSVDGTGGGYGYTF

j_call: TRBJ2-7
v_call: TRBV5-5
d_call: .
cdr3_nt: TGTGCCAGCAGCGATGACTACCGCCCCTACGAGCAGTACTTC
cdr3_aa: CASSDDYRPYEQYF

j_call: TRBJ1-3
v_call: TRBV6-6
d_call: TRBD1
cdr3_nt: TGTGCCAGCAGTTACGGGCCCCAGGGGGCGCTTTACACCATATATTTT
cdr3_aa: CASSYGPQGALYTIYF

j_call: TRBJ1-2
v_call: TRBV6-1
d_call: .
cdr3_nt: TGTGCCAGCAGTGAAGTATCGGGCAGGGATGGCTACACCTTC
cdr3_aa: CASSEVSGRDGYTF

j_call: TRBJ1-2
v_call: TRBV6-1
d_call: .
cdr3_nt: TGTGCCAGCAGTGAATCTAGAACCCTCGCAGGGGGCTACACCTTC
cdr3_aa: CASSESRTLAGGYTF

j_call: TRBJ1-3
v_call: TRBV7-8
d_call: TRBD1
cdr3_nt: TGTGCCAGCAGCTTAGTGGACAGGGATTCGACTGGAAACACCATATATTTT
cdr3_aa: CASSLVDRDSTGNTIYF

j_call: TRBJ1-5
v_call: TRBV30
d_call: TRBD1
cdr3_nt: TGTGCCTGGGACAGGGGTGAAAGCAATCAGCCCCAGCATTTT
cdr3_aa: CAWDRGESNQPQHF

j_call: TRBJ2-2
v_call: TRBV18
d_call: .
cdr3_nt: TGTGCCAGCTCACCATCGATGTCAGGGGTAACCGGGGAGCTGTTTTTT
cdr3_aa: CASSPSMSGVTGELFF

j_call: TRBJ2-2
v_call: TRBV5-8
d_call: .
cdr3_nt: TGTGCCAGCAGCCTCGGGACACGTAAAGGGGAGCTGTTTTTT
cdr3_aa: CASSLGTRKGELFF

j_call: TRBJ2-5
v_call: TRBV19
d_call: .
cdr3_nt: TGTGCCAGTAGTATTAACCGGGGGAGTCAAGAGACCCAGTACTTC
cdr3_aa: CASSINRGSQETQYF

j_call: TRBJ1-5
v_call: TRBV6-1
d_call: .
cdr3_nt: TGTACCAGCACCCCGGGTGGGTACAATCAGCCCCAGCATTTT
cdr3_aa: CTSTPGGYNQPQHF

j_call: TRBJ2-2
v_call: TRBV29-1
d_call: TRBD1
cdr3_nt: TGCAGCGTTGGTGGCCAGGGGGTCGAGACCGGGGAGCTGTTTTTT
cdr3_aa: CSVGGQGVETGELFF

j_call: TRBJ1-1
v_call: TRBV29-1
d_call: TRBD1
cdr3_nt: TGCAGCGTTGTATCTCGGGGGACAGATAAGGCTGAAGCTTTCTTT
cdr3_aa: CSVVSRGTDKAEAFF

j_call: TRBJ1-1
v_call: TRBV29-1
d_call: TRBD1
cdr3_nt: TGCAGCGTTGAAAGGGGACAGGGAAGAGCTTTCTTT
cdr3_aa: CSVERGQGRAFF

j_call: TRBJ1-3
v_call: TRBV2
d_call: .
cdr3_nt: TGTGCCAGCAGTCCCACAGGCTCTGGAAACACCATATATTTT
cdr3_aa: CASSPTGSGNTIYF

j_call: TRBJ1-1
v_call: TRBV5-6
d_call: .
cdr3_nt: TGTGCCAGCAGCTCTGATAAATCAGAAACTGAAGCTTTCTTT
cdr3_aa: CASSSDKSETEAFF

j_call: TRBJ2-1
v_call: TRBV5-4
d_call: .
cdr3_nt: TGTGCCAGCAGCTTGTTTGAGGGAGGCTACAATGAGCAGTTCTTC
cdr3_aa: CASSLFEGGYNEQFF

j_call: TRBJ2-7
v_call: TRBV30
d_call: TRBD2
cdr3_nt: TGTGCCTGGAGTAAACTAGCGTCGAGCTCCTACGAGCAGTACTTC
cdr3_aa: CAWSKLASSSYEQYF

j_call: TRBJ1-2
v_call: TRBV7-2
d_call: TRBD1
cdr3_nt: TGTGCCAGCAGCTTACTTTCGACAGGGCGCGGTGGCTACACCTTC
cdr3_aa: CASSLLSTGRGGYTF

j_call: TRBJ1-1
v_call: TRBV6-1
d_call: .
cdr3_nt: TGTGCCAGCCACCCGACACCGAACACTGAAGCTTTCTTT
cdr3_aa: CASHPTPNTEAFF

j_call: TRBJ2-1
v_call: TRBV5-1
d_call: TRBD2
cdr3_nt: TGCGCCAGCAGCCGAGGAACTAGCGGGAGTCAGAATGAGCAGTTCTTC
cdr3_aa: CASSRGTSGSQNEQFF

j_call: TRBJ1-5
v_call: TRBV30
d_call: TRBD1
cdr3_nt: TGTGCCTGGGGGCTGGGACAGGGGCGAAATCAGCCCCAGCATTTT
cdr3_aa: CAWGLGQGRNQPQHF

j_call: TRBJ2-7
v_call: TRBV5-5
d_call: .
cdr3_nt: TGTGCCAGCAGCTTTCAGGATCGTCGCGAGCAGTACTTC
cdr3_aa: CASSFQDRREQYF

j_call: TRBJ1-1
v_call: TRBV28
d_call: .
cdr3_nt: TGTGCCAGCTGTCAGTTCTCTGAAGCTTTCTTT
cdr3_aa: CASCQFSEAFF

j_call: TRBJ1-5
v_call: TRBV6-6
d_call: TRBD1
cdr3_nt: TGTGCCAGCAGCTATACAGGGGGGAATCAGCCCCAGCATTTT
cdr3_aa: CASSYTGGNQPQHF

j_call: TRBJ1-1
v_call: TRBV19
d_call: TRBD1
cdr3_nt: TGTGCCAGTAGGCCCGGGACAGTAAACACTGAAGCTTTCTTT
cdr3_aa: CASRPGTVNTEAFF

j_call: TRBJ1-5
v_call: TRBV6-1
d_call: TRBD1
cdr3_nt: TGTGCCAGCAGTGACGGGGGACCACTCACAGCAGGGGGGAATCAGCCCCAGCATTTT
cdr3_aa: CASSDGGPLTAGGNQPQHF

j_call: TRBJ1-3
v_call: TRBV18
d_call: .
cdr3_nt: TGTGCCAGCTCACCGGGCAATAACGGAAACACCATATATTTT
cdr3_aa: CASSPGNNGNTIYF

j_call: TRBJ2-1
v_call: TRBV5-6
d_call: TRBD2
cdr3_nt: TGTGCCAGCAGCCCTAGACTAGCGGGAGCCTACAATGAGCAGTTCTTC
cdr3_aa: CASSPRLAGAYNEQFF

j_call: TRBJ2-5
v_call: TRBV7-2
d_call: .
cdr3_nt: TGTGCCAGCAGCTTAGCCTGGGAGAAAGAGACCCAGTACTTC
cdr3_aa: CASSLAWEKETQYF

j_call: TRBJ2-1
v_call: TRBV4-2
d_call: TRBD2
cdr3_nt: TGTGCCAGCAGCCAAAAGGGACTAGCGGGAGATAATGAGCAGTTCTTC
cdr3_aa: CASSQKGLAGDNEQFF

j_call: TRBJ1-2
v_call: TRBV6-5
d_call: TRBD1
cdr3_nt: TGTGCCAGCAGTAACCCGGGACAGGGTGGCTACACCTTC
cdr3_aa: CASSNPGQGGYTF

j_call: TRBJ1-2
v_call: TRBV7-9
d_call: TRBD1
cdr3_nt: TGTGCCAGCAGCCCCAACCCGACAGGGTTCTATGGCTACACCTTC
cdr3_aa: CASSPNPTGFYGYTF

j_call: TRBJ1-2
v_call: TRBV30
d_call: .
cdr3_nt: TGTGCCTGGAGAACCGACAGCCTGTATGGCTACACCTTC
cdr3_aa: CAWRTDSLYGYTF

j_call: TRBJ1-3
v_call: TRBV6-1
d_call: TRBD1
cdr3_nt: TGTGCCACCGAGTCCGGGACAGGGGGGAACACCATATATTTT
cdr3_aa: CATESGTGGNTIYF

j_call: TRBJ2-7
v_call: TRBV10-1
d_call: .
cdr3_nt: TGCGCCAGCAGTGAGTCCGCGACTAGTGGGAAGTACGAGCAGTACTTC
cdr3_aa: CASSESATSGKYEQYF

j_call: TRBJ2-2
v_call: TRBV7-8
d_call: TRBD2
cdr3_nt: TGTGCCAGCAGCTTCTCGGGACTAGCGGGGGGGCTGGGCACCGGGGAGCTGTTTTTT
cdr3_aa: CASSFSGLAGGLGTGELFF

j_call: TRBJ1-6
v_call: TRBV9
d_call: .
cdr3_nt: TGTGCCAGCAGTCTAGGGTCCCAGGGATCACCCCTCCACTTT
cdr3_aa: CASSLGSQGSPLHF

j_call: TRBJ1-2
v_call: TRBV29-1
d_call: .
cdr3_nt: TGCAGCGTTGAACAGGGGAACTATGGCTACACCTTC
cdr3_aa: CSVEQGNYGYTF

j_call: TRBJ2-7
v_call: TRBV6-1
d_call: TRBD1
cdr3_nt: TGTGCCAGCAGTAACCCGACAGGGGTATTCGAGCAGTACTTC
cdr3_aa: CASSNPTGVFEQYF

j_call: TRBJ1-2
v_call: TRBV7-9
d_call: TRBD1
cdr3_nt: TGTGCCAGCAGCTTGCAGCAGGGGGCGGGTGGCTACACCTTC
cdr3_aa: CASSLQQGAGGYTF

j_call: TRBJ1-6
v_call: TRBV28
d_call: .
cdr3_nt: TGTGCCAGCAGTCCCGATCCGAGGTATAATTCACCCCTCCACTTT
cdr3_aa: CASSPDPRYNSPLHF

j_call: TRBJ2-3
v_call: TRBV5-1
d_call: TRBD1
cdr3_nt: TGCGCCAGCAGCTCCGGGACAGGGGGCTGGGATACGCAGTATTTT
cdr3_aa: CASSSGTGGWDTQYF

j_call: TRBJ1-3
v_call: TRBV28
d_call: .
cdr3_nt: TGTGCCAGCAGCTCATTCAGGGATTACGGAAACACCATATATTTT
cdr3_aa: CASSSFRDYGNTIYF

j_call: TRBJ2-7
v_call: TRBV9
d_call: TRBD1
cdr3_nt: TGTGCCAGCAGCGGGACAGGTCCCGAGCAGTACTTC
cdr3_aa: CASSGTGPEQYF

j_call: TRBJ1-5
v_call: TRBV19
d_call: .
cdr3_nt: TGTGCCAGTAGTATCCCTGGACTCAGCAATCAGCCCCAGCATTTT
cdr3_aa: CASSIPGLSNQPQHF

j_call: TRBJ2-1
v_call: TRBV11-2
d_call: TRBD2
cdr3_nt: TGTGCCAGCAGCTTAGGGCGGGAGTTCTACAATGAGCAGTTCTTC
cdr3_aa: CASSLGREFYNEQFF

j_call: TRBJ1-5
v_call: TRBV6-1
d_call: .
cdr3_nt: TGTGCCAGCATGGCAGGCAGGGTGAGCAATCAGCCCCAGCATTTT
cdr3_aa: CASMAGRVSNQPQHF

j_call: TRBJ1-3
v_call: TRBV11-2
d_call: TRBD1
cdr3_nt: TGTGCCAGCACCGATCCGACAGGGATGCTTAACACCATATATTTT
cdr3_aa: CASTDPTGMLNTIYF

j_call: TRBJ2-7
v_call: TRBV4-1
d_call: TRBD2
cdr3_nt: TGCGCCAGCAGCCTAACTAGCGGACCATCCTACGAGCAGTACTTC
cdr3_aa: CASSLTSGPSYEQYF

j_call: TRBJ1-2
v_call: TRBV4-2
d_call: TRBD1
cdr3_nt: TGTGCCAGCAGCCAAGATTTGACAGGGGGCCGTCGGGGCTACACCTTC
cdr3_aa: CASSQDLTGGRRGYTF

j_call: TRBJ2-1
v_call: TRBV30
d_call: TRBD2
cdr3_nt: TGTGCCTGGAGTCTAGCGGGAGTTCCCGACAATGAGCAGTTCTTC
cdr3_aa: CAWSLAGVPDNEQFF